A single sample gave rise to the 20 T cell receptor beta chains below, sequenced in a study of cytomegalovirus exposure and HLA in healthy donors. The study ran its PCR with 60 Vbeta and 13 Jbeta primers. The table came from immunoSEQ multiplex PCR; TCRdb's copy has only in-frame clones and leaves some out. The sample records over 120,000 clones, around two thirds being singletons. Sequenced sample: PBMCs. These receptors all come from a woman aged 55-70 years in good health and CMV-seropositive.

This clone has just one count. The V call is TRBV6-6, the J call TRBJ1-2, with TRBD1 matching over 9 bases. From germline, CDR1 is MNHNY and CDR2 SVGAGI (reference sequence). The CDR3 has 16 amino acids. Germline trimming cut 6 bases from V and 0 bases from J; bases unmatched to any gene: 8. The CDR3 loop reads CASRATQGAPNYGYTF. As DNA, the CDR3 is TGTGCCAGCAGAGCGACACAGGGGGCGCCTAACTATGGCTACACCTTC.

The CDR3 DNA reads TGCGCCAGCAGCCAGGGAGCGGGCACTGAAGCTTTCTTT. This translates into CASSQGAGTEAFF. V usage is TRBV5-1 and J usage is TRBJ1-1, with TRBD1 as a possible D gene (5 bases). CDR3 length: 13 amino acids. Germline CDR1 is SGHRS and CDR2 is YFSETQ. V lost 4 bases and J lost 4, with 11 bases in between.

Here the CDR3 reads CASSLAAGAHTEAFF. The CDR3 DNA reads TGCGCCAGCAGCTTGGCCGCGGGGGCTCACACTGAAGCTTTCTTT. The chain couples TRBV5-1 to TRBJ1-1; D might be TRBD1 (6 bases). The CDR3 spans 15 residues. From germline, CDR1 is SGHRS and CDR2 YFSETQ. Trimming stripped 0 bases from V and 3 bases from J, with 12 bases between.

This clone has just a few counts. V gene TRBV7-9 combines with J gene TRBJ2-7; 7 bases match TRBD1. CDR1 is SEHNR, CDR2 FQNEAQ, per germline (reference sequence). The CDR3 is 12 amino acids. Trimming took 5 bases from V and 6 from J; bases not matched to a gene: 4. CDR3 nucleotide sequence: TGTGCCAGCAGCATCAGACAGGGCGAGCAGTACTTC. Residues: CASSIRQGEQYF.

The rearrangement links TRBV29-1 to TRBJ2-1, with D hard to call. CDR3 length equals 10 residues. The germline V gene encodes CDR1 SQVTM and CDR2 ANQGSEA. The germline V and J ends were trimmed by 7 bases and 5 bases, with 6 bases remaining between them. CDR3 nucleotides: TGCAGCGCTAGAAACAATGAGCAGTTCTTC. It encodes CSARNNEQFF.

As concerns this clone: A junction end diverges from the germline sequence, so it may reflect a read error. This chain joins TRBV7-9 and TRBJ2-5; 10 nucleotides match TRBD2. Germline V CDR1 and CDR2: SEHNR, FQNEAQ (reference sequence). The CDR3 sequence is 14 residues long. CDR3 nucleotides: TGTGCCAGCAGCCTAGCGGGAGCGCGAGAGACCCAGTACTTC. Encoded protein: CASSLAGARETQYF.

The chain's CDR3 is CASSYSRTDTEAFF. The CDR3 DNA is TGTGCCAGCAGTTACTCGCGGACAGACACTGAAGCTTTCTTT. V gene TRBV6-5 combines with J gene TRBJ1-1; D possibly corresponds to TRBD1 (6 bases). The V end lost 0 bases, the J end lost 3 bases, and 8 bases lay between the germline ends. The CDR3 runs 14 residues. Germline V gene data show CDR1 as MNHEY and CDR2 as SVGAGI.

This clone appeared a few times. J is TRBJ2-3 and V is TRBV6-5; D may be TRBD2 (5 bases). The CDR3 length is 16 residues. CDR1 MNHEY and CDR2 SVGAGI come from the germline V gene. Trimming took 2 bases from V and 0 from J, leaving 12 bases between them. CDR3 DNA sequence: TGTGCCAGCAGTTACCAACCAGCGGCTAGCACAGATACGCAGTATTTT. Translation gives CASSYQPAASTDTQYF.

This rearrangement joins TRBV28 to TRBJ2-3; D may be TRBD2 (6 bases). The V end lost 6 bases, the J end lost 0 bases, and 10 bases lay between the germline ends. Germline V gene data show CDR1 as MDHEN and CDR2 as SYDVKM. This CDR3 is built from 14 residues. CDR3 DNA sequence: TGTGCCAGCAGGACCGGGACTAGCACAGATACGCAGTATTTT. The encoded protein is CASRTGTSTDTQYF.

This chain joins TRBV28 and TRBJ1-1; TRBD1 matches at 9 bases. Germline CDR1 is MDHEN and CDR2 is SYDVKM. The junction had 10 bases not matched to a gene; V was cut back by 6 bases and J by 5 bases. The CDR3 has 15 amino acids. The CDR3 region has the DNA TGTGCCAGCAGAGGTGAACAGGGGGCGAGGACTGAAGCTTTCTTT. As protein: CASRGEQGARTEAFF.

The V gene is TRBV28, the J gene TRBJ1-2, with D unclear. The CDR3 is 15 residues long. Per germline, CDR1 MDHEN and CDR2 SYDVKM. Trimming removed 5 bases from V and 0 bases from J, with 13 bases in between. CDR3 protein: CASSPRARPNYGYTF. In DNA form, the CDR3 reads TGTGCCAGCAGTCCGCGGGCTCGTCCTAACTATGGCTACACCTTC.

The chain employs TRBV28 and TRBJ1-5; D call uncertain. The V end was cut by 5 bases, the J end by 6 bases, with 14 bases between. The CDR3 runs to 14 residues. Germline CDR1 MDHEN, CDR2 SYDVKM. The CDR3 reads CASSGRSRVQPQHF. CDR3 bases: TGTGCCAGCAGTGGAAGATCTCGGGTTCAGCCCCAGCATTTT. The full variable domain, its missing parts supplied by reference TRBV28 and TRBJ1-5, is DVKVTQSSRYLVKRTGEKVFLECVQDMDHENMFWYRQDPGLGLRLIYFSYDVKMKEKGDIPEGYSVSREKKERFSLILESASTNQTSMYLCASSGRSRVQPQHFGDGTRLSIL.

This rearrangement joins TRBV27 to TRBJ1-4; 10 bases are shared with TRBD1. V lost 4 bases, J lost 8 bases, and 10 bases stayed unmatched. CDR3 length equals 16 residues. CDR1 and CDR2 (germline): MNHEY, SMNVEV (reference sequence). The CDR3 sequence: CASSWGRTGGGEKLFF. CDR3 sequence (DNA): TGTGCCAGCAGTTGGGGCCGGACAGGGGGTGGGGAAAAACTGTTTTTT.

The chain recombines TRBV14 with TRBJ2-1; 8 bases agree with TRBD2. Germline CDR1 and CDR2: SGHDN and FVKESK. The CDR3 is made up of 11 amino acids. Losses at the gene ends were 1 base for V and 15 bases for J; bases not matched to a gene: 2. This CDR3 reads CASSQAGGRFF. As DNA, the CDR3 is TGTGCCAGCAGCCAAGCGGGAGGGCGGTTCTTC. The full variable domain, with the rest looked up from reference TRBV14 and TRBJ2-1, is EAGVTQFPSHSVIEKGQTVTLRCDPISGHDNLYWYRRVMGKEIKFLLHFVKESKQDESGMPNNRFLAERTGGTYSTLKVQPAELEDSGVYFCASSQAGGRFFGPGTRLTVL.

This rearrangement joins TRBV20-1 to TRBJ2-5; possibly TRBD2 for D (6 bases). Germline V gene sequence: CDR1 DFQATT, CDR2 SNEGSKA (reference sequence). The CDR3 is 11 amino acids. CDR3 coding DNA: TGCAGCCCACGGCGGGATGAGACCCAGTACTTC. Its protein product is CSPRRDETQYF.

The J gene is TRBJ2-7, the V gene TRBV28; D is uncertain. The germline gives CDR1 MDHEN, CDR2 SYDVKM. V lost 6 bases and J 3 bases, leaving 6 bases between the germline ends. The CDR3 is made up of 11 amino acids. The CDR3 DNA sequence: TGTGCCAGCAGCTTCAGCTACGAGCAGTACTTC. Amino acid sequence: CASSFSYEQYF.

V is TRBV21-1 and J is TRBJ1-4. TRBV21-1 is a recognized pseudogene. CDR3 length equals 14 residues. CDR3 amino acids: CASSKRTEGEKLFF. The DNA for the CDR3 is TGTGCCAGCAGCAAACGTACGGAGGGGGAAAAACTGTTTTTT.

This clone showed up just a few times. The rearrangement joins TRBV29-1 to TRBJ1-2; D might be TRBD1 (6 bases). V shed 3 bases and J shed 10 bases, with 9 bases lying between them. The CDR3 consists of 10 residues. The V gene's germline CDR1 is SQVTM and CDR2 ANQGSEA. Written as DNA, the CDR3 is TGCAGCGTTGAGCAGGGGACCTACACCTTC. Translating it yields CSVEQGTYTF.

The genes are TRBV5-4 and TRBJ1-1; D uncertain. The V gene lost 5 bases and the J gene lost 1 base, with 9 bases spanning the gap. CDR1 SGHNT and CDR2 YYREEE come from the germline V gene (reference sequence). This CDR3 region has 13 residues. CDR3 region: CASRLPGNTEAFF. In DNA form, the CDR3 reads TGTGCCAGCAGACTGCCAGGGAACACTGAAGCTTTCTTT.

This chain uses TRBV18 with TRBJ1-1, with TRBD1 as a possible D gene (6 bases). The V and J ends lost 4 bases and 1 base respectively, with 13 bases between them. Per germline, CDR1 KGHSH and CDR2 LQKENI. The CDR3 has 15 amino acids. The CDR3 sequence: CASSRDTSGNTEAFF. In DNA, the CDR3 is TGTGCCAGCTCACGGGACACGAGTGGGAACACTGAAGCTTTCTTT.